This TCR beta chain emerged from a study of Graves' ophthalmopathy and Graves' hyperthyroidism. As for the study in general: The study drew peripheral blood at initial diagnosis, before any treatment.

The CDR3 is 10 amino acids. Beta-chain TCR CDR3 regions were amplified from RNA transcripts. HTBI primers were employed in first-round RT-PCR, then a second-round multiplex PCR followed. TCRdb processed the multiplex PCR reads anew with MiXCR; each CDR3 protein has one entry. The sample has fewer than 600,000 distinct CDR3 sequences, around 15% seen once. This clonotype was seen many times. Its antigen is not known. The junction shows a germline mismatch at one end, possibly a read error. Pregnant or lactating patients and those with other autoimmune diseases or uncontrolled infections were excluded. Orbital computed tomography and thyroid ultrasound, along with TRAb, serum thyroxine and clinical symptoms, underpinned diagnosis. Whole-study results and caveats: As the model predicted ophthalmopathy progression, it achieved a sensitivity of 70% to 71% and a specificity of around 76%.

The rearrangement uses TRBV12-3 or TRBV12-4 and TRBJ2-5; D is uncertain. Material for sequencing was blood. The TCR was taken from a woman younger than 45 with Graves' ophthalmopathy. In DNA, the CDR3 is TGTGCCAGCAGTTTGCCCTACGAGAGCTTC. It is translated as CASSLPYESF.